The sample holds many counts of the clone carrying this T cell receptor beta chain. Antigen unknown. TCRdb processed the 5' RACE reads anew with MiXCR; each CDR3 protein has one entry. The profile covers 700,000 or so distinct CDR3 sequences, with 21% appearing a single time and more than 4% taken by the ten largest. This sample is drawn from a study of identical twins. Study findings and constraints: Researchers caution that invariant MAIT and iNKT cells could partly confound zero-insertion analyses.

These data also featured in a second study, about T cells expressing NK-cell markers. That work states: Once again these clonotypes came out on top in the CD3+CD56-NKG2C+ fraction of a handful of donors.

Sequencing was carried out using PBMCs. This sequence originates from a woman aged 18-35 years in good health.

The CDR3 DNA sequence: TGTGCCAGCAGCTTAGATGAAAGGGCCCTCCTCTCCTACGAGCAGTACTTC. Translating gives CASSLDERALLSYEQYF. The chain has TRBV11-2 and TRBJ2-7; no clear D. V was clipped by 0 bases and J by 0 bases, with 15 bases between them. Per the germline V gene, CDR1 is SGHAT and CDR2 is FQNNGV. The length of the CDR3 is 17 residues. Using reference TRBV11-2 and TRBJ2-7 for the parts outside the CDR3, the full variable domain is EAGVAQSPRYKIIEKRQSVAFWCNPISGHATLYWYQQILGQGPKLLIQFQNNGVVDDSQLPKDRFSAERLKGVDSTLKIQPAKLEDSAVYLCASSLDERALLSYEQYFGPGTRLTVT.